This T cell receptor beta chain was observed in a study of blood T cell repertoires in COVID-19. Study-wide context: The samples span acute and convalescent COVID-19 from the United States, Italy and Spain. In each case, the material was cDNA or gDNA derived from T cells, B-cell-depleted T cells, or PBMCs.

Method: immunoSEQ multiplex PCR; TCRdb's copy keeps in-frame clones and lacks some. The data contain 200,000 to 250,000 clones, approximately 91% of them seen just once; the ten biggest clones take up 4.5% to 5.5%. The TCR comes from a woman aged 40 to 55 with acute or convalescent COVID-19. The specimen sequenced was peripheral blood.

The CDR3 sequence is CASSLQRGGTGELFF. The DNA of the CDR3 is TGTGCCAGCAGTCTACAAAGGGGGGGCACCGGGGAGCTGTTTTTT. The chain recombines TRBV6-5 with TRBJ2-2; a weak D match, TRBD2 (7 bases). The CDR3 is 15 amino acids. Trimming took 5 bases from V and 4 from J, leaving 14 bases between them. Germline CDR1 reads MNHEY; CDR2 reads SVGAGI.